This T cell receptor (beta chain) comes out of a study of T cell responses to AZD1222 COVID-19 vaccine. Concerning this clone itself: What it recognizes is unknown.

V was clipped by 3 bases and J by 0 bases, with 10 bases between them. Germline lookup yields CDR1 SGDLS and CDR2 YYNGEE. The CDR3 loop spans 16 amino acids. Notes on the study in general: Repertoire sampling occurred only after the peak T cell response.

Sequencing was performed with immunoSEQ multiplex PCR; in TCRdb, only in-frame clones are kept and a portion is missing. The sample records about 110,000 clones, about 91% being singletons. This receptor was taken from an adult who received the AZD1222 COVID-19 vaccine. The chain is built from TRBV9 and TRBJ1-6; D remains ambiguous. The sequencing used peripheral blood, collected 28 days after the second AZD1222 dose. CDR3 residues: CASSGGDISYNSPLHF. The CDR3 DNA follows: TGTGCCAGCAGCGGTGGGGATATCTCCTATAATTCACCCCTCCACTTT.